Listed below are T cell receptor beta chains from one sample, sequenced in a study of cytomegalovirus exposure and HLA in healthy donors. Method: immunoSEQ multiplex PCR; TCRdb's copy keeps in-frame clones and lacks some. Here the sample table reports around 100,000 clones. Specimen: PBMCs. The receptors here all came from a woman aged 30 to 39 in good health and CMV-seronegative. CDR3s include the opening cysteine and the closing phenylalanine or tryptophan. The D gene is left open where the match is weak.

15,TRBJ1-5,TRBD1,TRBV6-1,TGTGCCAGCAGAGAACAGGGGGCAGGGCATCAGCCCCAGCATTTT,CASREQGAGHQPQHF
13,TRBJ1-1,TRBD1,TRBV28,TGTGCCAGCAGTCTGACAGGGGACACTGAAGCTTTCTTT,CASSLTGDTEAFF
18,TRBJ1-1,-,TRBV15,TGTGCCACCAGCACCCCGCGCGCAGGTGAAGCAAGTTTTACTGAAGCTTTCTTT,CATSTPRAGEASFTEAFF
13,TRBJ2-7,-,TRBV10-3,TGTGCCATCAGCGCCCAGGGAACCTACGAGCAGTACTTC,CAISAQGTYEQYF
15,TRBJ2-3,-,TRBV6-1,TGTGCCAGCAGTGAAGGGCGGGTAAGCACAGATACGCAGTATTTT,CASSEGRVSTDTQYF
15,TRBJ2-2,TRBD1,TRBV5-1,TGCGCCAGCAGCCGGGGACAGAGAAACACCGGGGAGCTGTTTTTT,CASSRGQRNTGELFF
15,TRBJ1-1,TRBD1,TRBV19,TGTGCCGCCTCAGGACAGGAACGTCAGTACACTGAAGCTTTCTTT,CAASGQERQYTEAFF
15,TRBJ1-5,-,TRBV6-1,TGTGCCAGCAGTGGCTTTACAGGGAGCAATCAGCCCCAGCATTTT,CASSGFTGSNQPQHF
14,TRBJ1-1,TRBD1,TRBV18,TGTGCCAGCTCACCACAGGGGGCGGAAACTGAAGCTTTCTTT,CASSPQGAETEAFF
15,TRBJ1-1,TRBD1,TRBV7-9,TGTGCCAGCCAAGGACAGGGGGATTTTCGCACTGAAGCTTTCTTT,CASQGQGDFRTEAFF
13,TRBJ2-7,TRBD1,TRBV9,TGTGCCAGCAGCGCCGGACAGGGTGACGAGCAGTACTTC,CASSAGQGDEQYF
14,TRBJ2-7,TRBD1,TRBV15,TGTGCCACCAGCTTCCGGGACAGGGGCCACGAGCAGTACTTC,CATSFRDRGHEQYF
16,TRBJ2-7,-,TRBV28,TGTGCCAGCAGCGGCTTGTCGGGGCAGGGAGGCTACGAGCAGTACTTC,CASSGLSGQGGYEQYF
13,TRBJ1-2,TRBD1,TRBV6-5,TGTGCCAGCAGCAGACAGGGCGACTATGGCTACACCTTC,CASSRQGDYGYTF
13,TRBJ2-5,-,TRBV28,TGTGCCAGCAGTTTCGAGGGAGCTGAGACCCAGTACTTC,CASSFEGAETQYF
11,TRBJ1-1,-,TRBV6-5,TGTGCCAGCATGGGAGGCACTGAAGCTTTCTTT,CASMGGTEAFF
15,TRBJ1-5,TRBD1,TRBV10-3,TGTGCCATTTCGTATGGGACAGGCCGCAATCAGCCCCAGCATTTT,CAISYGTGRNQPQHF
14,TRBJ1-2,-,TRBV5-4,TGTGCCAGCAGCTTTGGCAGGGACTCATATGGCTACACCTTC,CASSFGRDSYGYTF
15,TRBJ2-7,TRBD2,TRBV11-2,TGTGCCAGCAGCCCTAGGACTAGCGGGAGTTCCGAGCAGTACTTC,CASSPRTSGSSEQYF
15,TRBJ2-5,TRBD2,TRBV6-5,TGTGCCAGCAGTTACGGGGCTAGCGGGGGGGAGACCCAGTACTTC,CASSYGASGGETQYF
13,TRBJ2-1,-,TRBV27,TGTGCCAGCAGTCGGGACAACTACAATGAGCAGTTCTTC,CASSRDNYNEQFF
13,TRBJ2-5,-,TRBV27,TGTGCCAGTGGGGGGGGCTCCCAGGAGGCCCAGTACTTC,CASGGGSQEAQYF
15,TRBJ2-7,TRBD2,TRBV5-1,TGCGCCAGCAGCCGGGAACCGGGACTAGTGTACGAGCAGTACTTC,CASSREPGLVYEQYF
13,TRBJ1-5,-,TRBV29-1,TGCAGCGTTGATCCGGGGGGGAATCAGCCCCAGCATTTT,CSVDPGGNQPQHF
14,TRBJ2-5,TRBD1,TRBV5-1,TGCGCCAGCAGCTTGCAAGGGGGCTCAGAGACCCAGTACTTC,CASSLQGGSETQYF
13,TRBJ1-4,-,TRBV5-1,TGCGCCAGCAGCTTGGCGCCAGGCGGGAAACTGTTTTTT,CASSLAPGGKLFF
14,TRBJ2-1,-,TRBV28,TGTGCCAGCGTTCAGGGGAGCTCCTACAATGAGCAGTTCTTC,CASVQGSSYNEQFF
14,TRBJ2-7,TRBD1,TRBV28,TGTGCCAGCAACTCACCGGGACAGGGGAACGAGCAGTACTTC,CASNSPGQGNEQYF
16,TRBJ1-5,TRBD1,TRBV18,TGTGCCAGCTCCCTATCCGGGACAGGGACGAATCAGCCCCAGCATTTT,CASSLSGTGTNQPQHF
14,TRBJ1-1,TRBD1,TRBV6-4,TGTGCCAGCAGTCGGGACAGGGAGATGGCTGAAGCTTTCTTT,CASSRDREMAEAFF
15,TRBJ2-1,-,TRBV18,TGTGCCAGCTCACGAGGGGGTAACCTTAACAATGAGCAGTTCTTC,CASSRGGNLNNEQFF
14,TRBJ1-1,TRBD1,TRBV7-9,TGTGCCAGCAGCAATAGACAGGGAAACACTGAAGCTTTCTTT,CASSNRQGNTEAFF
17,TRBJ2-3,TRBD2,TRBV7-9,TGTGCCAGCAGCCCCCGAGGTAGCGGGGCCGTCCCAGATACGCAGTATTTT,CASSPRGSGAVPDTQYF
15,TRBJ2-3,-,TRBV18,TGTGCCAGCTCACCATCTAGCGCTAGCACAGATACGCAGTATTTT,CASSPSSASTDTQYF
14,TRBJ1-2,TRBD1,TRBV5-4,TGTGCCAGCAGCACGGACAGGGCTGTCTATGGCTACACCTTC,CASSTDRAVYGYTF
15,TRBJ2-2,TRBD2,TRBV11-2,TGTGCCAGCAGCTTCGGGGGGTGGGACACCGGGGAGCTGTTTTTT,CASSFGGWDTGELFF
19,TRBJ2-2,TRBD2,TRBV28,TGTGCCAGCAGTTCATTTAGAACTTGGACTAGCGCCCACTCCCGGGAGCTGTTTTTT,CASSSFRTWTSAHSRELFF
16,TRBJ2-1,TRBD2,TRBV10-3,TGTGCCATCAGGGAGGATGGGGGCGCGGGGGGGAATGAGCAGTTCTTC,CAIREDGGAGGNEQFF
18,TRBJ1-2,-,TRBV12-5,TGTGCTAGTGTTTCCTTTATAACCCCGGCCCCGGAACTATATGGCTACACCTTC,CASVSFITPAPELYGYTF
14,TRBJ1-5,TRBD1,TRBV7-9,TGTGCCAGCTCTTGGGGGACAGGCAATCAGCCCCAGCATTTT,CASSWGTGNQPQHF
15,TRBJ1-5,-,TRBV11-3,TGTGCCAGCAGCTTAGACTTTGCCTCGCGACAGCCCCAGCATTTT,CASSLDFASRQPQHF
17,TRBJ2-1,TRBD2,TRBV19,TGTGCCAGTGAAGACAGGGGCTTAGCGGGAGGGCCGAATGAGCAGTTCTTC,CASEDRGLAGGPNEQFF
15,TRBJ2-1,TRBD1,TRBV7-9,TGTGCCAGCAGCCCCCAGGGGGTCTCCTACAATGAGCAGTTCTTC,CASSPQGVSYNEQFF
13,TRBJ2-2,-,TRBV29-1,TGCAGCGTTGATACAGGGGGGGTCGGGGAGCTGTTTTTT,CSVDTGGVGELFF
12,TRBJ2-2,TRBD1,TRBV29-1,TGCAGCGCCACAGGGGGGACCGGGGAGCTGTTTTTT,CSATGGTGELFF
13,TRBJ1-6,TRBD1,TRBV5-1,TGCGCCAGCAGGACAGGGGTGAATTCACCCCTCCACTTT,CASRTGVNSPLHF
14,TRBJ1-3,-,TRBV19,TGTGCCAGTGGGTCGACAGGCTCTGGAAACACCATATATTTT,CASGSTGSGNTIYF
15,TRBJ2-3,-,TRBV5-1,TGCGCCAGCAGCCTGGACGGAGCTGACACAGATACGCAGTATTTT,CASSLDGADTDTQYF
14,TRBJ2-5,TRBD1,TRBV6-1,TGTGCCAGCAGTGGTAGGACAGGGCAAGAGACCCAGTACTTC,CASSGRTGQETQYF
14,TRBJ2-1,TRBD1,TRBV7-3,TGTGCCAGCAGCTCCCGGACAGGTGGGGATGAGCAGTTCTTC,CASSSRTGGDEQFF
16,TRBJ2-6,-,TRBV25-1,TGTGCCAGCAGTGACCCTACCTCCTCTGGGGCCAACGTCCTGACTTTC,CASSDPTSSGANVLTF